The present T cell receptor beta chain was sequenced within a study of T cell responses to AZD1222 COVID-19 vaccine. In the study overall: Pooling of second doses given at about 4 or about 12 weeks was done.

Germline CDR1 and CDR2: MGHRA and YSYEKL. There are 16 residues in the CDR3. V lost 1 base to trimming and J lost 7 bases, with 17 bases between them. Regarding the study as a whole: A rise in Spike-specific TCR breadth and depth followed two AZD1222 doses. Baseline seropositives among AZD1222 recipients totaled only five or six. Clonal diversity was possibly underestimated, and the donors were mostly white British, with more females.

On this clone: Its antigen is still unknown.

Assay: immunoSEQ multiplex PCR; the TCRdb copy retains only in-frame clones and omits some. The table records fewer than 120,000 clones, roughly nine tenths of them present only once. The sequence derives from an adult in good health. The rearrangement uses TRBV4-1 and TRBJ2-1; D is perhaps TRBD1 or TRBD2 (5 bases each). The sample in question was peripheral blood, obtained on day 0 of AZD1222 vaccination. The CDR3 DNA reads TGCGCCAGCAGCCAAGCCGGGACCGTCCACCAGAATGAGCAGTTCTTC. Translated: CASSQAGTVHQNEQFF.